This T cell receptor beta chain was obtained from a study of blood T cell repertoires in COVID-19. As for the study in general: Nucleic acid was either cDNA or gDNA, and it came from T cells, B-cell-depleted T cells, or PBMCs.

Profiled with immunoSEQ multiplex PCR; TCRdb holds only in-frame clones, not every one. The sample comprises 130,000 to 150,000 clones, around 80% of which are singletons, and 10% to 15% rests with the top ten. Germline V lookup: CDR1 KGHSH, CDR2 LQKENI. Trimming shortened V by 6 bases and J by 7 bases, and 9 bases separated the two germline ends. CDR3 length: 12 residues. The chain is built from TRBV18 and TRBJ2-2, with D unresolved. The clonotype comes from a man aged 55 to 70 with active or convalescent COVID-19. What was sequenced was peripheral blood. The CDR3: CASSPRSGELFF. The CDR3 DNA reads TGTGCCAGCTCGCCGAGGAGCGGGGAGCTGTTTTTT.